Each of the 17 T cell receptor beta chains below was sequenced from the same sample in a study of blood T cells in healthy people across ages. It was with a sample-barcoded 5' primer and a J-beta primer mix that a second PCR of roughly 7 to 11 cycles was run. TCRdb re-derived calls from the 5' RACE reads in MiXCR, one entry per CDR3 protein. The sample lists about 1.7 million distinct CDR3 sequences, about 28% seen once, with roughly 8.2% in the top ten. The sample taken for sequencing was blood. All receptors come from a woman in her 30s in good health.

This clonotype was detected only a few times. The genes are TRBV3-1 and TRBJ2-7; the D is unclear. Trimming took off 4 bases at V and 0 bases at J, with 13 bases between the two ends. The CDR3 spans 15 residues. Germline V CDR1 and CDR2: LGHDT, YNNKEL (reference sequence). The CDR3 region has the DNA TGTGCCAGCAGCCCAAACCTAGATCCCTCCTACGAGCAGTACTTC. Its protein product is CASSPNLDPSYEQYF.

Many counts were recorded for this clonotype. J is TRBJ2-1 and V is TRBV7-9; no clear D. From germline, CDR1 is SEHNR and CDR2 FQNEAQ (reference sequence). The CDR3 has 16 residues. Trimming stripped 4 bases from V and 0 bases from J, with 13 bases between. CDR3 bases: TGTGCCAGCAGCTCAAACTACGAGAGCTCCTACAATGAGCAGTTCTTC. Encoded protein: CASSSNYESSYNEQFF.

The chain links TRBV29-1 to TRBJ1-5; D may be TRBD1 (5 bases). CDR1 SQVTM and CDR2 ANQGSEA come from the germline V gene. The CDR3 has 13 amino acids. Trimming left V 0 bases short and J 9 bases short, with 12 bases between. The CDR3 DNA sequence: TGCAGCGTTGAAGACAGGGTTCAGGGGCCCCAGCATTTT. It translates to CSVEDRVQGPQHF.

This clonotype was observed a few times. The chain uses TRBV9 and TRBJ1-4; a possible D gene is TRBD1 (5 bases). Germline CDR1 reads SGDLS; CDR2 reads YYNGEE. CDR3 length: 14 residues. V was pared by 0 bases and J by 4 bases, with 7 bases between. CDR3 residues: CASSVGQLNEKLFF. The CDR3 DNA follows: TGTGCCAGCAGCGTAGGACAGCTTAATGAAAAACTGTTTTTT.

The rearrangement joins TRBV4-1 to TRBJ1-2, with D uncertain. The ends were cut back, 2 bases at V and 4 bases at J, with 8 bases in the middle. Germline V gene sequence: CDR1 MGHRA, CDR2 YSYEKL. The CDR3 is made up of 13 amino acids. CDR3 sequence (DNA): TGCGCCAGCAGCCAACGAGAGGCCTATGGCTACACCTTC. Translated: CASSQREAYGYTF.

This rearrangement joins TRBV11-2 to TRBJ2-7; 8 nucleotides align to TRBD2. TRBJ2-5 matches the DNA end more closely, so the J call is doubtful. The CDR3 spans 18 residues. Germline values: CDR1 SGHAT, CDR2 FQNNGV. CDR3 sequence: CASSLRSLRGELYETQYF. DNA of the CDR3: TGTGCCAGCAGCTTAAGGTCTCTGCGGGGGGAGCTCTACGAGACCCAGTACTTC.

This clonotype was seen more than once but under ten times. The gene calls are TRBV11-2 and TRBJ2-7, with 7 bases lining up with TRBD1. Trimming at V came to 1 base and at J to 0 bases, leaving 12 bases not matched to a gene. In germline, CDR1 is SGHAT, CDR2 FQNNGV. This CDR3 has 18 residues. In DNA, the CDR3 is TGTGCCAGCAGCTTAGTTCGGCCGACAGGGCGAATCTCCTACGAGCAGTACTTC. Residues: CASSLVRPTGRISYEQYF. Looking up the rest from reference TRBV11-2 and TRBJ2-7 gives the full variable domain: EAGVAQSPRYKIIEKRQSVAFWCNPISGHATLYWYQQILGQGPKLLIQFQNNGVVDDSQLPKDRFSAERLKGVDSTLKIQPAKLEDSAVYLCASSLVRPTGRISYEQYFGPGTRLTVT.

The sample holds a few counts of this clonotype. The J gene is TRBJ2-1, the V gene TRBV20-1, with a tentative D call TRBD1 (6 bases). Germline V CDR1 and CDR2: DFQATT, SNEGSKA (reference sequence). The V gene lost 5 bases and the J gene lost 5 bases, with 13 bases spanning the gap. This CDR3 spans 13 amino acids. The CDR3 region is CSAPRDNNNEQFF. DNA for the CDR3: TGCAGTGCTCCCCGGGACAATAACAATGAGCAGTTCTTC.

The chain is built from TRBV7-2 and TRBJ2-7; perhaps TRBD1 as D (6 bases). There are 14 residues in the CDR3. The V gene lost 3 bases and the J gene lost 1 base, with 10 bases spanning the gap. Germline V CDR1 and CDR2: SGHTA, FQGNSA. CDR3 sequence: CASSFDRRSYEQYF. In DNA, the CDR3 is TGTGCCAGCAGCTTCGACAGGAGATCCTACGAGCAGTACTTC.

The CDR3 nucleotides read TGCAGTGCTAGAGATCGTCTAGCGGGGGTCTCCTACGAGCAGTACTTC. Residues: CSARDRLAGVSYEQYF. This chain joins TRBV20-1 and TRBJ2-7, with 10 positions matching TRBD2. V shed 0 bases, J shed 0 bases, and the junction held 5 bases outside the gene matches. The CDR3 totals 16 residues. CDR1 DFQATT and CDR2 SNEGSKA come from the germline V gene (reference sequence).

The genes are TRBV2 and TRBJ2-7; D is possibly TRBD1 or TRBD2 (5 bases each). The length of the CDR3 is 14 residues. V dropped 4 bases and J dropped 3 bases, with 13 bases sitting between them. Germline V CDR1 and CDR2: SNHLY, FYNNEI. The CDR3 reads CASSGVGPIYEQYF. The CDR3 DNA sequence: TGTGCCAGCAGTGGAGTGGGACCTATCTACGAGCAGTACTTC.

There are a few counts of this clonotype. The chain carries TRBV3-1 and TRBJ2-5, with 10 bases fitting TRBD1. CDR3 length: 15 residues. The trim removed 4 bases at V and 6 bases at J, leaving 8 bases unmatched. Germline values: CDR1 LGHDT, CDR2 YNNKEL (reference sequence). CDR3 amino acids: CASSPPTGGVKTQYF. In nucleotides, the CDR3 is TGTGCCAGCAGCCCCCCGACAGGGGGCGTGAAGACCCAGTACTTC.

CDR3 DNA: TGTGCCAGCAGCTTCCCCGTGGACGGGTCTAAAAACATTCAGTACTTC. This translates into CASSFPVDGSKNIQYF. The rearrangement uses TRBV7-9 and TRBJ2-4; D uncertain. The CDR3 totals 16 residues. CDR1 and CDR2 from the germline V gene are SEHNR and FQNEAQ (reference sequence). V was pared by 3 bases and J by 4 bases, with 16 bases between.

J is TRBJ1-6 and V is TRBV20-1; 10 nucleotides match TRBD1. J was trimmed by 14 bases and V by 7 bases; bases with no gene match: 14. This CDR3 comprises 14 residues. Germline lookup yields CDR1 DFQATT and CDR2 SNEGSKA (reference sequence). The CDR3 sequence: CSGLRDRGFSALHF. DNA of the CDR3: TGCAGTGGCCTCCGGGACAGGGGATTTTCGGCCCTCCACTTT.

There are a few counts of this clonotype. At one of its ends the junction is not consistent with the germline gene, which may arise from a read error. This chain's CDR3 is CASSLAGQGVHERYF. The CDR3 DNA follows: TGCGCCAGCAGCTTGGCGGGACAGGGGGTCCACGAGCGGTACTTC. The J gene is TRBJ2-7, the V gene TRBV5-1, with 11 bases identical to TRBD1. Germline V gene sequence: CDR1 SGHRS, CDR2 YFSETQ. This CDR3 region has 15 residues. Full variable domain (remainder filled in from reference TRBV5-1 and TRBJ2-7): KAGVTQTPRYLIKTRGQQVTLSCSPISGHRSVSWYQQTPGQGLQFLFEYFSETQRNKGNFPGRFSGRQFSNSRSEMNVSTLELGDSALYLCASSLAGQGVHERYFGPGTRLTVT.

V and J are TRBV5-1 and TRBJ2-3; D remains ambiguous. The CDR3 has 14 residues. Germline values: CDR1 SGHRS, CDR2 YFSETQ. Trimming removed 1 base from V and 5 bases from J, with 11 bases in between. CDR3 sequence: CASSLQSLKDTQYF. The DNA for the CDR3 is TGCGCCAGCAGCTTGCAATCCCTGAAAGATACGCAGTATTTT.

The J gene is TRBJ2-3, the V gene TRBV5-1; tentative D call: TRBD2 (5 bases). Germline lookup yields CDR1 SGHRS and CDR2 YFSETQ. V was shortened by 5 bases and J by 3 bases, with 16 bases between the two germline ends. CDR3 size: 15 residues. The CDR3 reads CASRVASGRTDTQYF. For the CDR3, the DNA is TGCGCCAGCAGGGTTGCATCGGGGAGAACAGATACGCAGTATTTT.